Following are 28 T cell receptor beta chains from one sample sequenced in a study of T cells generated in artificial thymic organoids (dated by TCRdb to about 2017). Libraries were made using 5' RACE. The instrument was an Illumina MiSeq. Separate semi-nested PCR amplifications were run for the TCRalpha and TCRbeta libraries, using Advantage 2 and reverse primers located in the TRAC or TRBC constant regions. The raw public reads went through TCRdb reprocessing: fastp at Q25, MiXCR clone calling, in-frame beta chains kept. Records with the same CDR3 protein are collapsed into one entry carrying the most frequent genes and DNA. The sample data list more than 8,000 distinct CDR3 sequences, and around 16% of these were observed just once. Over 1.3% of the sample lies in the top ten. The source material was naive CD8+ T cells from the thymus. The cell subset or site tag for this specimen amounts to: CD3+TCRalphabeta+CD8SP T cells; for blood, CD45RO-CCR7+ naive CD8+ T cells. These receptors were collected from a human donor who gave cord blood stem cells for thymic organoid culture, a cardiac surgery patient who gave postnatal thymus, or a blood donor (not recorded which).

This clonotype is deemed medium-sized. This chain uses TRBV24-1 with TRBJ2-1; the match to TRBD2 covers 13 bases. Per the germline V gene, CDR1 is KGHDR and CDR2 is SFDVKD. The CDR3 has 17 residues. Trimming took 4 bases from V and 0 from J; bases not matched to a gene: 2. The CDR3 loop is CATSERTSGSSYNEQFF. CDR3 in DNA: TGTGCCACCAGTGAGCGGACTAGCGGGAGCTCCTACAATGAGCAGTTCTTC.

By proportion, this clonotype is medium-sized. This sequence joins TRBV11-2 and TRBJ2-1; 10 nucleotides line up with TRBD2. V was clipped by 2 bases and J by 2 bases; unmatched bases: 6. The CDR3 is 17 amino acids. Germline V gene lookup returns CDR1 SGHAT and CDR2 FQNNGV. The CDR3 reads CASSLFTSGAAYNEQFF. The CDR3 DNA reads TGTGCCAGCAGCTTATTCACTAGCGGGGCGGCCTACAATGAGCAGTTCTTC. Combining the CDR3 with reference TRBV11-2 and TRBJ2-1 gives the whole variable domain EAGVAQSPRYKIIEKRQSVAFWCNPISGHATLYWYQQILGQGPKLLIQFQNNGVVDDSQLPKDRFSAERLKGVDSTLKIQPAKLEDSAVYLCASSLFTSGAAYNEQFFGPGTRLTVL.

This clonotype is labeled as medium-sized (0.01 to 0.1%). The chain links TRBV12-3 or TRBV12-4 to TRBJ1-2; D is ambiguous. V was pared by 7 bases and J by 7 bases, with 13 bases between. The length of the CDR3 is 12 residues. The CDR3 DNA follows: TGTGCCAGCATCCCCATTTGGGGTGGCTACACCTTC. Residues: CASIPIWGGYTF.

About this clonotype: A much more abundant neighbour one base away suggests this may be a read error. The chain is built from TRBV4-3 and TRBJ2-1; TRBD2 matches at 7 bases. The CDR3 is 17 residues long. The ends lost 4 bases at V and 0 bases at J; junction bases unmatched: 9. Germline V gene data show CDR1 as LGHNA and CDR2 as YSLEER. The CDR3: CASSRGAGAPSYNEQFF. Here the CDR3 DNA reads TGCGCCAGCAGCCGAGGGGCGGGAGCTCCCTCCTACAATGAGCAGTTCTTC.

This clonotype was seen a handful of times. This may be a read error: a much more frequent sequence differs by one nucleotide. CDR3 amino acids: CASSQEPSYEQCF. The CDR3 DNA follows: TGCGCCAGCAGCCAAGAACCGAGTTACGAGCAGTGCTTC. This sequence joins TRBV4-1 and TRBJ2-7; no definite D call. Germline CDR1 MGHRA, CDR2 YSYEKL. The CDR3 runs 13 residues.

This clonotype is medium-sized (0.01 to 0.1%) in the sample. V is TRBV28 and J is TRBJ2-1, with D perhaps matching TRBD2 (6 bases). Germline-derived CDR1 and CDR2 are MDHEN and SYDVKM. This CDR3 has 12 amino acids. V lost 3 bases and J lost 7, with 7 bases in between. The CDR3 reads CASSLGGNEQFF. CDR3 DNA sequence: TGTGCCAGCAGTTTGGGGGGTAATGAGCAGTTCTTC.

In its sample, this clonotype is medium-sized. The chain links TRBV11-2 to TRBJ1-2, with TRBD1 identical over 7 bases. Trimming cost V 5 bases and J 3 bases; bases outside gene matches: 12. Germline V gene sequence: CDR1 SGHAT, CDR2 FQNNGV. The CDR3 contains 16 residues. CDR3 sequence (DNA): TGTGCCAGCAGCGATTATAGCTGGGACAGCCACTATGGCTACACCTTC. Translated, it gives CASSDYSWDSHYGYTF.

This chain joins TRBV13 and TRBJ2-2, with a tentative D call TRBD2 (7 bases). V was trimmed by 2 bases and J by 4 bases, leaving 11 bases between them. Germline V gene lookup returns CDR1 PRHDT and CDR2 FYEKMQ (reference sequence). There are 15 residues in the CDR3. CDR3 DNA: TGTGCCAGCAGCTTACGGGGGGCCCCCACCGGGGAGCTGTTTTTT. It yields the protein CASSLRGAPTGELFF.

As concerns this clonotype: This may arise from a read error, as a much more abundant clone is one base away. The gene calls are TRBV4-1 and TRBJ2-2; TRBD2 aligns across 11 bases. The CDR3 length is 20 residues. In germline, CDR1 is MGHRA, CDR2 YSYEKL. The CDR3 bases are TGCGCCAGCAGCCAAGATCAGACTAGCGGGAAGGCCCGGAACACCGGGGAGCAGTTTTTT. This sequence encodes CASSQDQTSGKARNTGEQFF.

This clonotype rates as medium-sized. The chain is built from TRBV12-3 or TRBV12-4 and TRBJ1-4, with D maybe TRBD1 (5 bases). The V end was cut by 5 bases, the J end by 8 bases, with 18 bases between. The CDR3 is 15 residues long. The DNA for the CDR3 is TGTGCCAGCAGTCCCGGGGACTCTTTTAGGGAAAAACTGTTTTTT. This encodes CASSPGDSFREKLFF.

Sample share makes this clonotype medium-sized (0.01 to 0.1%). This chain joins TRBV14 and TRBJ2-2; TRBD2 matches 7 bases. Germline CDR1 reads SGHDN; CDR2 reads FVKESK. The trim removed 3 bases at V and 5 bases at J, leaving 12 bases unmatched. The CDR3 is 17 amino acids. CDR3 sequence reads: CASSQWLAEERTGELFF. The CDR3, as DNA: TGTGCCAGCAGCCAGTGGCTAGCGGAAGAAAGAACCGGGGAGCTGTTTTTT.

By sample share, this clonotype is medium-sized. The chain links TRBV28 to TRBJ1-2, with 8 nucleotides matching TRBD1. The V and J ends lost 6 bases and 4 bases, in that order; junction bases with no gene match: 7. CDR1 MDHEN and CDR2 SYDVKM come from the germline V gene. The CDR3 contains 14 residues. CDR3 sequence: CASRTSGGPYGYTF. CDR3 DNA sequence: TGTGCCAGCAGGACCTCAGGGGGCCCCTATGGCTACACCTTC.

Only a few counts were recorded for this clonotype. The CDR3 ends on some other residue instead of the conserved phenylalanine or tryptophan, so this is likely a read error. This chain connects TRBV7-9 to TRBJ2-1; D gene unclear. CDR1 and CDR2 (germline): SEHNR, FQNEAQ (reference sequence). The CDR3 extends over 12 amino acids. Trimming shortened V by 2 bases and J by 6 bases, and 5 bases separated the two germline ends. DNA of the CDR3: TGTGCCAGCAGCTTACCAACCAATGAGCAGTTCCTC. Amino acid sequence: CASSLPTNEQFL.

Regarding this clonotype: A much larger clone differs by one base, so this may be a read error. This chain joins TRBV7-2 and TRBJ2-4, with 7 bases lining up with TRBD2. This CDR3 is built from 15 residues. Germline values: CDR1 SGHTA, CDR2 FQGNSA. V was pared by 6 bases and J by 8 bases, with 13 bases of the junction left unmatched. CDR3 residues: CASSLNVLAGDIQYF. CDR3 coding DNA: TGTGCCAGCAGTCTAAATGTCCTGGCGGGGGACATTCAGTACTTC.

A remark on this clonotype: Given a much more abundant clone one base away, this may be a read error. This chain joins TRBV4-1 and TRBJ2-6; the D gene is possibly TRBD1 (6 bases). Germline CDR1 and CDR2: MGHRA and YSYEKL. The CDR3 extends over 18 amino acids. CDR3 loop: CASSQQTYRVSGANVRTF. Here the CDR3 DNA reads TGCGCCAGCAGCCAACAGACCTACAGGGTCTCTGGGGCCAACGTCCGGACTTTC.

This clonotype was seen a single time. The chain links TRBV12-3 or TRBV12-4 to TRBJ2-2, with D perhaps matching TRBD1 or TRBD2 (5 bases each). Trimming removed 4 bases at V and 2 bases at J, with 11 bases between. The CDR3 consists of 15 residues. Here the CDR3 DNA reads TGTGCCAGCAGTTCACCGGGACCTAACACCGGGGAGCTGTTTTTT. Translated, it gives CASSSPGPNTGELFF.

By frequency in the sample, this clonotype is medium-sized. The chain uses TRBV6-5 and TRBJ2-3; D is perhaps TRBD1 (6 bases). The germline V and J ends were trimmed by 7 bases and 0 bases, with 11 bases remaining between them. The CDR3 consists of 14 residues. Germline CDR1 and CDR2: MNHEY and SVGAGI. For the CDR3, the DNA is TGTGCCAGCACCCCGACAGGTAGCACAGATACGCAGTATTTT. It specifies CASTPTGSTDTQYF.

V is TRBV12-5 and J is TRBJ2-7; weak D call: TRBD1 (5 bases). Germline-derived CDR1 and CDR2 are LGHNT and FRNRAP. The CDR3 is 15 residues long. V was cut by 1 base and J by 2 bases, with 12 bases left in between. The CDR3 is CASGLENRNPYEQYF. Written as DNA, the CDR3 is TGTGCTAGTGGTTTGGAAAACAGGAACCCCTACGAGCAGTACTTC.

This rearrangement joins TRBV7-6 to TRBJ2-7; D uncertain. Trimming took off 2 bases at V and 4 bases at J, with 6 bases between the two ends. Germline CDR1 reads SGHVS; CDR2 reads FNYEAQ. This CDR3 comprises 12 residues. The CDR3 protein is CASSLPLYEQYF. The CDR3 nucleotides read TGTGCCAGCAGCTTACCTTTGTACGAGCAGTACTTC. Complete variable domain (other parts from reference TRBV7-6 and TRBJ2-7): GAGVSQSPRYKVTKRGQDVALRCDPISGHVSLYWYRQALGQGPEFLTYFNYEAQQDKSGLPNDRFSAERPEGSISTLTIQRTEQRDSAMYRCASSLPLYEQYFGPGTRLTVT.

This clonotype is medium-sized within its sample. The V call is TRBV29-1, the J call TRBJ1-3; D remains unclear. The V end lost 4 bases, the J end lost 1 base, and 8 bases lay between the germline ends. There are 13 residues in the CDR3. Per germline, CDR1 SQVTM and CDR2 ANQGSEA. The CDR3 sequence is CSVGSGSGNTIYF. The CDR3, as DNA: TGCAGCGTTGGTTCCGGGTCTGGAAACACCATATATTTT.

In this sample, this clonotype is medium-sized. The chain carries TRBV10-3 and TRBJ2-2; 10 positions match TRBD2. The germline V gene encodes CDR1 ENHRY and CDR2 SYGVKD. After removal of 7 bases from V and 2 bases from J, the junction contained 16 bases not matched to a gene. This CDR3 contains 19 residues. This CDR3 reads CAINSRTSGETLNTGELFF. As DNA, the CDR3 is TGTGCCATCAATTCCCGTACTAGCGGGGAGACCCTTAACACCGGGGAGCTGTTTTTT.

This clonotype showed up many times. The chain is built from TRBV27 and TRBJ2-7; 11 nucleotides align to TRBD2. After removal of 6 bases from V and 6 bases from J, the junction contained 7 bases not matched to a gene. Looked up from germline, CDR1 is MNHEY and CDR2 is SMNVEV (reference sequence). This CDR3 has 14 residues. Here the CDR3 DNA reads TGTGCCAGCAGGGAACTAGCGGGAGTAAGCGAGCAGTACTTC. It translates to CASRELAGVSEQYF.

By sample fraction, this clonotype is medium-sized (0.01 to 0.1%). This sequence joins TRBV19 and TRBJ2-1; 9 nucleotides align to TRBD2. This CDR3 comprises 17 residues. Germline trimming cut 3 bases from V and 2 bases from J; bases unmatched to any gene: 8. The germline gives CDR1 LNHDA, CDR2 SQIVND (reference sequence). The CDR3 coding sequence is TGTGCCAGTAGTATCGCGCATAGCGGGGGACCCTACAATGAGCAGTTCTTC. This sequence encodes CASSIAHSGGPYNEQFF.

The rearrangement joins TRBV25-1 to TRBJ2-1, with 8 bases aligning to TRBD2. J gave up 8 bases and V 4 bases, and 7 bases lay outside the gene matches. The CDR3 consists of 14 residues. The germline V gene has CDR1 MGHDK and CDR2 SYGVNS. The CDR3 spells CASSVLLAGDEQFF. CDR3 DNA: TGTGCCAGCAGTGTACTCCTAGCGGGCGATGAGCAGTTCTTC.

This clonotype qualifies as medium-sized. CDR3 sequence: CASSLTLGVTEAFF. For the CDR3, the DNA is TGTGCCAGCAGTTTAACTTTGGGGGTTACTGAAGCTTTCTTT. The gene calls are TRBV12-3 or TRBV12-4 and TRBJ1-1; TRBD1 is a possible D gene (5 bases). Trimming pared 2 bases from V and 5 bases from J, leaving 12 bases between. This CDR3 spans 14 amino acids.

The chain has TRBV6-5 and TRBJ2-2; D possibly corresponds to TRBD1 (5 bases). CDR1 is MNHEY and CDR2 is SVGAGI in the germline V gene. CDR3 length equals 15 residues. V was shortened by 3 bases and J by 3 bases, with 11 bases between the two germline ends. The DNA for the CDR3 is TGTGCCAGCAGTTATTTTACCAGGGACACCGGGGAGCTGTTTTTT. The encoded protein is CASSYFTRDTGELFF.

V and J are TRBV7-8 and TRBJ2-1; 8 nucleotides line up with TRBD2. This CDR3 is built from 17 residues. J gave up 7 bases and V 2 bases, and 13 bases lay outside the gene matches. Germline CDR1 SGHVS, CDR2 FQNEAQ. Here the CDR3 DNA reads TGTGCCAGCAGCTTATATAGCGGGACCCTAAGGGCGAATGAGCAGTTCTTC. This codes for CASSLYSGTLRANEQFF.

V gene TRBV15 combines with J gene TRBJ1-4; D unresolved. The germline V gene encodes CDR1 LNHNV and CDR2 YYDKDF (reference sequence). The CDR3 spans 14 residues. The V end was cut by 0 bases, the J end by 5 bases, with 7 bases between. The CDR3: CATSRDIGNEKLFF. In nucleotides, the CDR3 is TGTGCCACCAGCAGAGATATAGGGAATGAAAAACTGTTTTTT.